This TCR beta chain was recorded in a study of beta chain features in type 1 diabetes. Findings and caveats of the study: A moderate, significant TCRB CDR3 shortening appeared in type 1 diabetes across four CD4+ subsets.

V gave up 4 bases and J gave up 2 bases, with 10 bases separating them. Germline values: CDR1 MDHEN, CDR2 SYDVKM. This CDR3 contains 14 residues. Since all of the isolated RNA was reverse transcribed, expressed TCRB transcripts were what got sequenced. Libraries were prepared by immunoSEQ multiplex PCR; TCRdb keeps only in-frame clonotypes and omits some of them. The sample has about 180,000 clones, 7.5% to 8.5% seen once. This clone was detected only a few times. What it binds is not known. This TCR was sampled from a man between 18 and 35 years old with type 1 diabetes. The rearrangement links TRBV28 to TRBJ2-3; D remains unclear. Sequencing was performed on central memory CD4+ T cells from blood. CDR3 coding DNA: TGTGCCAGCAGTTCCCCCTACCCCACAGATACGCAGTATTTT. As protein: CASSSPYPTDTQYF.